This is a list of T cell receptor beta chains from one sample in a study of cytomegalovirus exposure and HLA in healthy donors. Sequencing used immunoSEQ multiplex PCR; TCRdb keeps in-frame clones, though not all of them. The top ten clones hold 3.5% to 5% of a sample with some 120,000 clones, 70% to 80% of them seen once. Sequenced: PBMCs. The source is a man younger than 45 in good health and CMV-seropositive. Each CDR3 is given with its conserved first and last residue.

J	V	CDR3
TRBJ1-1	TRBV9	CASSGTGASAEAFF
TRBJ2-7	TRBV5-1	CASSKGDSPYEQYF
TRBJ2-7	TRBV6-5	CASSYGQATYEQYF
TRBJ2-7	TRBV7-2	CASSLDWSTNYEQYF
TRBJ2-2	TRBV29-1	CSVRVWGANTGELFF
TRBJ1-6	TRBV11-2	CASSPGTGSQYYNSPLHF
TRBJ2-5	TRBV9	CASSPNERGGLETQYF
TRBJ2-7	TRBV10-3	CAISELREVQGYEQYF
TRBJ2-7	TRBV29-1	CSVEGQADEQYF
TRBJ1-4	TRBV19	CASSSERTNEKLFF
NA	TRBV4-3	CASSQDSELGLYEQYF
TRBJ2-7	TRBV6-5	CASSPGTSGFYEQYF
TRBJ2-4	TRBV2	CASWGDGVRNDIQYF
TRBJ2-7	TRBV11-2	CASGEAGYSYEQYF
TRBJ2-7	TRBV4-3	CASSQDAGPRSYEQYF
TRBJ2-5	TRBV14	CASSQFGTVSETQYF
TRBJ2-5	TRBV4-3	CASSQEAGVETQYF
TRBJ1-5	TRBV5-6	CASSLAGDGNQPQHF
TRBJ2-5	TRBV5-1	CASSQNKETQYF
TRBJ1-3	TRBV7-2	CASSFRGRGTAGNTIYF
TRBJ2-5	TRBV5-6	CASSLGPDQETQYF
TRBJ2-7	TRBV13	CASSLDPGTAYEQYF
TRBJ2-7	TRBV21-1	CASSKGGDIYEQYF
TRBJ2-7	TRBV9	CASSVGSFSYEQYF
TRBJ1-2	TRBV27	CASSATPVSPYGYTF
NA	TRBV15	CATSRVAGVSYEQYF
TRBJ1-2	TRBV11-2	CASSLARNYGYTF
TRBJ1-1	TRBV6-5	CASSQGQGRAEAFF
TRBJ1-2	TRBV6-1	CASTTGRGAYGYTF
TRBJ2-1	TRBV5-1	CASSGTSGSYNEQFF
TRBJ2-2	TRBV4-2	CASSQGGKRKNTGELFF
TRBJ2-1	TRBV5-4	CASSWERRGYEQFF
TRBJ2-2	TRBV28	CASSLRTGELFF
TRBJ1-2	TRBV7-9	CASSPGTTGQGYTF
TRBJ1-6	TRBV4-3	CASSQTGQESPLHF
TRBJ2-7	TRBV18	CASSPTRVVYEQYF
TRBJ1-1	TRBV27	CASSFPGQGHLMVSEAFF
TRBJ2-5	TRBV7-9	CASSEMDRGKETQYF
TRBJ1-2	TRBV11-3	CASSLGQAYYGYTF
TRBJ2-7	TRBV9	CASSVGGRVWEQYF
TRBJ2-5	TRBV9	CASSRSTGSETQYF
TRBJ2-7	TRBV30	CAWGQISYEQYF
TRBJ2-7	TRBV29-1	CSVDQGAEEQYF
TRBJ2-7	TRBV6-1	CASSQGVLAYEQYF
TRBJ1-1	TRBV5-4	CASSTPRGNTEAFF
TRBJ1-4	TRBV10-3	CAISDGTVANEKLFF
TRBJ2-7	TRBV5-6	CASQGQSSYEQYF
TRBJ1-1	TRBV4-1	CASSQARDRDTEAFF
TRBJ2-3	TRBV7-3	CASSLVAGGRTDTQYF
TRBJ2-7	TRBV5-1	CASSGALGALYEQYF
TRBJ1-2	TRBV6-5	CASSYSRTDHGYTF
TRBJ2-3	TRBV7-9	CASSLAAASGRTDTQYF
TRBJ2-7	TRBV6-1	CASSLLAGGDYEQYF
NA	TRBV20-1	CSAPQVYEQYF
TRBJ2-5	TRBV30	CAWTDRVVETQYF
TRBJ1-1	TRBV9	CASSPPHMNTEAFF
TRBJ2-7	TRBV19	CASSKGTSGSKFYEQYF
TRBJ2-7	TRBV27	CASSPRTGEHEQYF
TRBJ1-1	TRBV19	CATGPGQGRNLNTEAFF
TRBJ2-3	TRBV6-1	CASSEASGGATDTQYF